A single sample is the source of the 21 T cell receptor beta chains below, sequenced in a study of shared clonotypes between healthy human individuals. Terminally differentiated effector memory CD45RA+ cells were excluded by CCR7 positive selection of CD45RO-negative cells. Method: immunoSEQ multiplex PCR; TCRdb's copy keeps in-frame clones and lacks some. In the table there are about 2.2 million clones, just over 90% of which are singletons. Sequenced input: naive CD8+ T cells from PBMCs. The receptors were gathered from a man younger than 35 in good health. Some clones in this sample may be carry-over from other donors' samples.

This clone has a handful of counts. The chain carries TRBV6-6 and TRBJ1-1; TRBD1 is a possible D gene (5 bases). CDR3 length equals 13 residues. Germline CDR1 and CDR2: MNHNY and SVGAGI (reference sequence). The V end was cut by 6 bases, the J end by 3 bases, with 11 bases between. The CDR3 loop is CASSAGTYTEAFF. The DNA of the CDR3 is TGTGCCAGCAGCGCAGGGACCTACACTGAAGCTTTCTTT.

The chain uses TRBV27 and TRBJ2-1, with 7 bases fitting TRBD2. V was clipped by 5 bases and J by 11 bases; unmatched bases: 3. The length of the CDR3 is 11 residues. CDR1 and CDR2 from the germline V gene are MNHEY and SMNVEV (reference sequence). CDR3 bases: TGTGCCAGCAGTACACTAGCGCAGCAGTTCTTC. It codes for CASSTLAQQFF.

V gene TRBV4-3 combines with J gene TRBJ1-2; 10 nucleotides agree with TRBD1. The CDR3 sequence is 15 residues long. J lost 1 base, V lost 4 bases, and 3 bases had no gene match. CDR1 and CDR2 (germline): LGHNA, YSLEER. CDR3 sequence (DNA): TGCGCCAGCAGCCGAGGGACAGGGGATAACTATGGCTACACCTTC. It codes for CASSRGTGDNYGYTF.

Regarding this clone: Other DNA sequences in this sample translate to the same CDR3. The V and J genes are TRBV15 and TRBJ2-7; TRBD1 aligns across 11 bases. Germline CDR1 and CDR2: LNHNV and YYDKDF (reference sequence). Trimming took 4 bases from V and 3 from J; bases not matched to a gene: 2. The CDR3 contains 14 residues. As DNA, the CDR3 is TGTGCCACCAGCACCGGGACAGGGGGCTACGAGCAGTACTTC. Translated, it gives CATSTGTGGYEQYF.

The chain employs TRBV9 and TRBJ2-7, with 11 nucleotides matching TRBD2. The CDR3 length is 14 residues. The V segment lost 8 bases and the J segment 2 bases; nucleotides outside the gene matches: 6. The germline gives CDR1 SGDLS, CDR2 YYNGEE. CDR3: CASDSGRVPYEQYF. CDR3 nucleotides: TGTGCCAGTGATAGCGGGAGGGTCCCCTACGAGCAGTACTTC.

Details on this clone: The same CDR3 can be traced to other DNA sequences in this sample. The J gene is TRBJ1-5, the V gene TRBV28; D gene uncertain. Trimming left V 2 bases short and J 6 bases short, with 8 bases between. Per germline, CDR1 MDHEN and CDR2 SYDVKM. This CDR3 has 13 amino acids. Here the CDR3 reads CASSLISGQPQHF. The CDR3 DNA reads as TGTGCCAGCAGTTTAATTTCGGGTCAGCCCCAGCATTTT.

The chain uses TRBV15 and TRBJ2-1, with D unresolved. From germline, CDR1 is LNHNV and CDR2 YYDKDF (reference sequence). The CDR3 contains 15 residues. V dropped 1 base and J dropped 6 bases, with 13 bases sitting between them. As DNA, the CDR3 is TGTGCCACCAGCAGAGGATGGCAGTCGGCCAATGAGCAGTTCTTC. The encoded protein is CATSRGWQSANEQFF.

This chain uses TRBV28 with TRBJ1-5; tentative D call: TRBD1 (6 bases). The CDR3 consists of 15 residues. V lost 0 bases, J lost 5 bases, and 11 bases lay in between. From germline, CDR1 is MDHEN and CDR2 SYDVKM. CDR3 DNA sequence: TGTGCCAGCAGTTTATGGGGGGCCCCGGATCAGCCCCAGCATTTT. Translation gives CASSLWGAPDQPQHF.

The chain has TRBV27 and TRBJ2-1; TRBD1 is a possible D gene (6 bases). V shed 7 bases and J shed 7 bases, with 26 bases lying between them. The length of the CDR3 is 17 residues. The V gene's germline CDR1 is MNHEY and CDR2 SMNVEV (reference sequence). For the CDR3, the DNA is TGTGCCAGCACCCAATGGGACACCCAACTTAAGGGGAATGAGCAGTTCTTC. This encodes CASTQWDTQLKGNEQFF.

The chain couples TRBV2 to TRBJ2-7; D unclear. V lost 3 bases to trimming and J lost 2 bases, with 11 bases between them. Germline values: CDR1 SNHLY, CDR2 FYNNEI. The CDR3 sequence is 14 residues long. CDR3 in DNA: TGTGCCAGCAGTGATGAAGGGCCCACCTACGAGCAGTACTTC. Protein product: CASSDEGPTYEQYF.

The V gene is TRBV29-1, the J gene TRBJ2-7; TRBD2 matches 10 bases. The CDR3 is made up of 14 amino acids. V lost 4 bases to trimming and J lost 2 bases; unmatched junction nucleotides: 5. Germline V gene sequence: CDR1 SQVTM, CDR2 ANQGSEA. The CDR3 sequence is CSVVTGLAPYEQYF. The CDR3 DNA sequence: TGCAGCGTTGTGACGGGACTAGCGCCCTACGAGCAGTACTTC.

The chain links TRBV6-4 to TRBJ1-1; 9 bases fit TRBD1. The CDR3 loop spans 13 amino acids. CDR1 is MRHNA, CDR2 SNTAGT, per germline. V was pared by 2 bases and J by 10 bases, with 5 bases of the junction left unmatched. This CDR3 reads CASSDTQGAVAFF. In nucleotides, the CDR3 is TGTGCCAGCAGTGACACACAGGGGGCCGTAGCTTTCTTT.

The chain employs TRBV6-5 and TRBJ1-3, with 7 bases that match TRBD1. J was trimmed by 0 bases and V by 2 bases; bases with no gene match: 1. Germline-derived CDR1 and CDR2 are MNHEY and SVGAGI. The CDR3 consists of 15 residues. The CDR3 loop is CASSYRDSSGNTIYF. The CDR3 nucleotides are TGTGCCAGCAGTTACCGGGACAGCTCTGGAAACACCATATATTTT.

This clone was recorded only once. This sequence joins TRBV6-5 and TRBJ2-7; D could derive from TRBD1 or TRBD2 (5 bases each). CDR3 length: 15 amino acids. Trimming took 7 bases from V and 0 from J, leaving 16 bases between them. The V gene's germline CDR1 is MNHEY and CDR2 SVGAGI. The DNA for the CDR3 is TGTGCCAGCACAGTTAGGTCAGGGAGCTCCTACGAGCAGTACTTC. The encoded protein is CASTVRSGSSYEQYF.

The CDR3 protein is CASSPQGRGLNQPQHF. In DNA, the CDR3 is TGTGCCAGCAGTCCCCAGGGGCGGGGACTAAATCAGCCCCAGCATTTT. The chain joins TRBV27 to TRBJ1-5; D perhaps matches TRBD1 (6 bases). In germline, CDR1 is MNHEY, CDR2 SMNVEV (reference sequence). V gave up 5 bases and J gave up 4 bases, with 18 bases separating them. This CDR3 region has 16 residues.

On this clone: The sample contains more than one DNA sequence encoding this CDR3. This chain links TRBV27 with TRBJ2-3; tentative D call: TRBD2 (5 bases). In germline, CDR1 is MNHEY, CDR2 SMNVEV (reference sequence). This CDR3 has 14 residues. The ends were cut back, 2 bases at V and 0 bases at J, with 6 bases in the middle. CDR3 sequence: CASSLTGSTDTQYF. The CDR3 nucleotides are TGTGCCAGCAGTTTAACGGGAAGCACAGATACGCAGTATTTT.

The chain recombines TRBV27 with TRBJ2-1; D possibly uses TRBD1 or TRBD2 (7 bases each). The CDR3 contains 18 residues. The germline V and J ends were trimmed by 5 bases and 8 bases, with 28 bases remaining between them. Germline lookup yields CDR1 MNHEY and CDR2 SMNVEV (reference sequence). The CDR3 nucleotides are TGTGCCAGCAGTCCTATCGCCAGGGGGGGTATCATCATCGATGAGCAGTTCTTC. Translation gives CASSPIARGGIIIDEQFF.

The V gene is TRBV27, the J gene TRBJ2-1; 8 bases line up with TRBD2. The CDR3 is made up of 17 amino acids. Germline values: CDR1 MNHEY, CDR2 SMNVEV (reference sequence). The V gene end was trimmed by 5 bases and the J gene end by 5 bases; junction bases not matched to a gene: 14. CDR3 DNA sequence: TGTGCCAGCAGTACCTCGCGTTGGCCTAGCGGGCACAATGAGCAGTTCTTC. This encodes CASSTSRWPSGHNEQFF.

The chain joins TRBV5-5 to TRBJ1-1; 7 bases are shared with TRBD1. CDR3 length equals 16 residues. Germline lookup yields CDR1 SGHKS and CDR2 YYEKEE (reference sequence). J was trimmed by 6 bases and V by 4 bases; bases with no gene match: 15. The CDR3 DNA reads as TGTGCCAGCAGCCGTCTTGCAGTGACAGGGCCCGCTGAAGCTTTCTTT. The encoded protein is CASSRLAVTGPAEAFF.

On this clone: Distinct nucleotide sequences in the sample also encode this CDR3. V is TRBV9 and J is TRBJ2-7; D call uncertain. Deletions cut 0 bases from V and 0 bases from J, with 4 bases between. CDR1 and CDR2 (germline): SGDLS, YYNGEE. This CDR3 region has 13 residues. DNA of the CDR3: TGTGCCAGCAGCGTAGGTACCTCCTACGAGCAGTACTTC. Translating it yields CASSVGTSYEQYF.

J is TRBJ1-2 and V is TRBV9; a weak D match, TRBD1 (5 bases). The CDR3 sequence is 15 residues long. Germline V gene sequence: CDR1 SGDLS, CDR2 YYNGEE. With 0 bases removed from V and 0 bases from J, the gap between germline ends came to 9 bases. The CDR3 is CASSVATDSNYGYTF. In DNA, the CDR3 is TGTGCCAGCAGCGTAGCGACAGACTCTAACTATGGCTACACCTTC.